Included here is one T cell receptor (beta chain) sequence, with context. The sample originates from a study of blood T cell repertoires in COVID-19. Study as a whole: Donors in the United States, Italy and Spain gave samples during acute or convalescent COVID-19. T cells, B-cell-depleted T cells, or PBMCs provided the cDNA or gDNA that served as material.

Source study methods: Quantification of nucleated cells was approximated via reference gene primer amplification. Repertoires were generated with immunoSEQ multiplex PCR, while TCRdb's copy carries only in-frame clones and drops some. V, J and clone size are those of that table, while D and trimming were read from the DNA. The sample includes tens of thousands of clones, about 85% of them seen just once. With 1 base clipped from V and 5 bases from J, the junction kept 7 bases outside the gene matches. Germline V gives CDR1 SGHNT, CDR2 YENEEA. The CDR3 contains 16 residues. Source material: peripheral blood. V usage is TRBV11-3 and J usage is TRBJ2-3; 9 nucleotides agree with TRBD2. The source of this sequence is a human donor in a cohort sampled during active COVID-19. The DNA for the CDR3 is TGTGCCAGCAGCTTAGGGAGCGGGGGGACCCAAGATACGCAGTATTTT. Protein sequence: CASSLGSGGTQDTQYF.